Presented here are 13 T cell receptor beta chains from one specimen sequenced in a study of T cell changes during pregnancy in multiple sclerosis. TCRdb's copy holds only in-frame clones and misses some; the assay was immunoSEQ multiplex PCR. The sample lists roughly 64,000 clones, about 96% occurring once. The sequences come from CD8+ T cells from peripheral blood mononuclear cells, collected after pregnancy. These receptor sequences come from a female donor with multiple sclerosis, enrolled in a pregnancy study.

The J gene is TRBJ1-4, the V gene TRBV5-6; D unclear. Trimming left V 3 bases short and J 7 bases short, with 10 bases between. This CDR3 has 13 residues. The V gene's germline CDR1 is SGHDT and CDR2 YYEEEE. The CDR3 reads CASSSGGVEKLFF. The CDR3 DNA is TGTGCCAGCAGCTCCGGCGGGGTTGAAAAACTGTTTTTT.

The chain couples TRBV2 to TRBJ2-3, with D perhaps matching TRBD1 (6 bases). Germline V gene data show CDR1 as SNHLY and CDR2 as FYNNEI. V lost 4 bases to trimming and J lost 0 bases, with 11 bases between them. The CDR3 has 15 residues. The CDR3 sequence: CASSAGTTSTDTQYF. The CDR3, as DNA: TGTGCCAGCAGTGCCGGGACAACGAGCACAGATACGCAGTATTTT.

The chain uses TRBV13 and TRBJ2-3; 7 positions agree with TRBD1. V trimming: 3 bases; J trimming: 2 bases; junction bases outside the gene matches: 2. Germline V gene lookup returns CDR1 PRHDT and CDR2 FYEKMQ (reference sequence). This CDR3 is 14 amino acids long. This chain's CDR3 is CASSLDRNTDTQYF. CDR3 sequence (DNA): TGTGCCAGCAGCTTGGACAGGAACACAGATACGCAGTATTTT.

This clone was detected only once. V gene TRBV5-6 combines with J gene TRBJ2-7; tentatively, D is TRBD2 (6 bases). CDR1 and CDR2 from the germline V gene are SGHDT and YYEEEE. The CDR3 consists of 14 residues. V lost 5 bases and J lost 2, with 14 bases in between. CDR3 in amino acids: CASRPKRVPYEQYF. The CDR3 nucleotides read TGTGCCAGCAGACCAAAGCGGGTACCCTACGAGCAGTACTTC.

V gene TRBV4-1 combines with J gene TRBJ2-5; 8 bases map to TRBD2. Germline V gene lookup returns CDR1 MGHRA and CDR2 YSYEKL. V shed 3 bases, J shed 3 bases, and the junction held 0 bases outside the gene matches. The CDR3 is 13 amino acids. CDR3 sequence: CASSQGLEETQYF. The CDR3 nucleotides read TGCGCCAGCAGCCAGGGACTAGAAGAGACCCAGTACTTC.

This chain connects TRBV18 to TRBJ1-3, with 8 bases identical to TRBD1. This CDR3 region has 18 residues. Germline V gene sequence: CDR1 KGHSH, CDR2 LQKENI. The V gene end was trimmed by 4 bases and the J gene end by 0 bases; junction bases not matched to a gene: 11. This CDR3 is CASSRDRYPLSSGNTIYF. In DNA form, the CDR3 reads TGTGCCAGCTCACGGGACAGGTATCCGTTAAGCTCTGGAAACACCATATATTTT.

The CDR3 spells CASKGGYTGELFF. The CDR3 DNA reads as TGTGCCAGCAAAGGGGGCTACACCGGGGAGCTGTTTTTT. The rearrangement uses TRBV2 and TRBJ2-2; 7 nucleotides line up with TRBD1. Per the germline V gene, CDR1 is SNHLY and CDR2 is FYNNEI. J was trimmed by 3 bases and V by 7 bases; bases with no gene match: 2. The CDR3 consists of 13 residues.

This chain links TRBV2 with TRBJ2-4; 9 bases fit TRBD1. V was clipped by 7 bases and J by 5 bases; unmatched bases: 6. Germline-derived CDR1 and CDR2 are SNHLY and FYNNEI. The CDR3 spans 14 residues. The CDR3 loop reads CASIGRDRENIQYF. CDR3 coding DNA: TGTGCCAGCATAGGTCGGGACAGGGAAAACATTCAGTACTTC. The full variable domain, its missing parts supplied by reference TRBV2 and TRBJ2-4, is EPEVTQTPSHQVTQMGQEVILRCVPISNHLYFYWYRQILGQKVEFLVSFYNNEISEKSEIFDDQFSVERPDGSNFTLKIRSTKLEDSAMYFCASIGRDRENIQYFGAGTRLSVL.

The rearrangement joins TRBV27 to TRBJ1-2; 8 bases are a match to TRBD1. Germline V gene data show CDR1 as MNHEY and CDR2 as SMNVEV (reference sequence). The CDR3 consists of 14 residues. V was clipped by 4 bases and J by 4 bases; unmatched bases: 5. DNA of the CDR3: TGTGCCAGCAGTTACAGGGGGGAATCCTATGGCTACACCTTC. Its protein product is CASSYRGESYGYTF.

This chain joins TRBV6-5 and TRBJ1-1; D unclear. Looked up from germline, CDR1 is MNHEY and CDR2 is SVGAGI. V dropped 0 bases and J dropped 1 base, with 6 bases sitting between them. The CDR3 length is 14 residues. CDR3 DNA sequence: TGTGCCAGCAGTTACTCGGAGGGGAACACTGAAGCTTTCTTT. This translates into CASSYSEGNTEAFF.

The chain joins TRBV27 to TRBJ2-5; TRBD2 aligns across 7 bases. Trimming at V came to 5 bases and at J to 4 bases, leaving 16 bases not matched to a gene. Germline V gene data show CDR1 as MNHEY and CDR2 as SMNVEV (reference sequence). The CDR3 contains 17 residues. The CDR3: CASSPRLGLEVGETQYF. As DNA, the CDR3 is TGTGCCAGCAGTCCTCGCCTCGGACTAGAGGTTGGAGAGACCCAGTACTTC.

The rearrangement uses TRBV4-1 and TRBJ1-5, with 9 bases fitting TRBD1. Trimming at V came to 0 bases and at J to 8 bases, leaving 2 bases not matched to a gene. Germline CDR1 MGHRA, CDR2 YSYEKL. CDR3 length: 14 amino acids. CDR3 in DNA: TGCGCCAGCAGCCAAGATCGACAGGGGGAGCCCCAGCATTTT. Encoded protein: CASSQDRQGEPQHF.

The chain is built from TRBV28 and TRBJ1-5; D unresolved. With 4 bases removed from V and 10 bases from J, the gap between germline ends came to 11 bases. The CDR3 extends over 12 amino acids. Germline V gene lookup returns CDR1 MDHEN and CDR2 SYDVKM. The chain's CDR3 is CASSSSGNPQHF. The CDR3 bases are TGTGCCAGCAGTTCGTCGGGGAATCCCCAGCATTTT.